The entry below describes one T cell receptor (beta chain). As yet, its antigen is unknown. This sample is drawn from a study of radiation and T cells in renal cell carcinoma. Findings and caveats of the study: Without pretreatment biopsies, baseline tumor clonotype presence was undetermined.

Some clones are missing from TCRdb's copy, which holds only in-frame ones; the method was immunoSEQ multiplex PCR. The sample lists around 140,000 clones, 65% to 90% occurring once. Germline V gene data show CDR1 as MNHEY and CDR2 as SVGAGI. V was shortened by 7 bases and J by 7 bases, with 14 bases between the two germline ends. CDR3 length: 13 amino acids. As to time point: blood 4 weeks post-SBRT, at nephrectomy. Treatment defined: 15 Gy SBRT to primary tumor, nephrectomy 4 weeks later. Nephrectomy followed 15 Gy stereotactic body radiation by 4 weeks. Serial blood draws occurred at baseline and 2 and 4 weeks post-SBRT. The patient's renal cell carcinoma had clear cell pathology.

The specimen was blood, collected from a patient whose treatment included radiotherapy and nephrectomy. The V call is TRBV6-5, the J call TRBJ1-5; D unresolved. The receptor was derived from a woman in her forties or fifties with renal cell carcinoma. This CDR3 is CASKNGRTQPQHF. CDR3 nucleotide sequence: TGTGCCAGCAAAAACGGACGAACACAGCCCCAGCATTTT.